This T cell receptor beta chain was captured in a study of beta chain features in type 1 diabetes. Study-level findings and limits: A moderate, significant TCRB CDR3 shortening appeared in type 1 diabetes across four CD4+ subsets. Whatever favoring of shorter templates PCR might show would apply equally to patients and controls.

With 3 bases removed from V and 1 base from J, the gap between germline ends came to 13 bases. The CDR3 extends over 15 amino acids. Germline CDR1 reads LNHDA; CDR2 reads SQIVND (reference sequence). All sorted populations exceeded 95% purity. Sequenced material consisted of expressed TCRB transcripts (all of the isolated RNA was reverse transcribed). Sequencing was performed with immunoSEQ multiplex PCR; in TCRdb, only in-frame clones are kept and a portion is missing. The sample shows a few hundred thousand clones, about 18% of them seen only once. This clone was recorded a few times. Its antigen is not known.

V is TRBV19 and J is TRBJ2-7; D uncertain. The sequence came from a young woman in good health. The specimen was naive CD4+ T cells from blood. The CDR3 spells CASSIISTGSYEQYF. The CDR3 bases are TGTGCCAGTAGTATTATCTCGACGGGTTCCTACGAGCAGTACTTC.